The 22 T cell receptor beta chains given below trace back to one sample, sequenced in a study of graft-versus-host responses after intestinal transplantation. Their specific antigens are unknown. Data came from immunoSEQ multiplex PCR; TCRdb stores just in-frame clones and leaves some out. The sample contains roughly 99,000 clones, 87% of which appear only once. The sample in question was unstimulated CD4+ T cells sorted from spleen or lymph node cells, obtained before transplant. These TCRs come from a human donor who was the organ donor for an intestinal transplant.

This clone was detected once. The CDR3 nucleotides read TGTGCCAGCTTTAGCGGGGGGGCATTAGAGACCCAGTACTTC. It encodes CASFSGGALETQYF. This chain joins TRBV6-1 and TRBJ2-5; 11 bases map to TRBD2. The length of the CDR3 is 14 residues. The germline CDR1 and CDR2 sequences are MNHNS and SASEGT. Trimming took 8 bases from V and 4 from J; bases not matched to a gene: 6.

V gene TRBV6-1 combines with J gene TRBJ2-7; 9 nucleotides line up with TRBD2. Germline V gene lookup returns CDR1 MNHNS and CDR2 SASEGT. This CDR3 has 14 amino acids. J lost 5 bases, V lost 1 base, and 3 bases had no gene match. The CDR3 DNA follows: TGTGCCAGCAGTGAAGGACTAGCGGTCCACGAGCAGTACTTC. It codes for CASSEGLAVHEQYF.

The chain combines TRBV30 with TRBJ2-2; D may be TRBD1 or TRBD2 (5 bases each). Trimming pared 3 bases from V and 3 bases from J, leaving 11 bases between. The germline V gene has CDR1 GTSNPN and CDR2 SVGIG (reference sequence). This CDR3 is built from 14 residues. DNA of the CDR3: TGTGCCTGGAGGGGGGTAGTTTACACCGGGGAGCTGTTTTTT. Its translation is CAWRGVVYTGELFF.

J is TRBJ2-3 and V is TRBV5-1, with TRBD1 matching over 8 bases. CDR3 length equals 14 residues. The germline gives CDR1 SGHRS, CDR2 YFSETQ. J lost 6 bases, V lost 2 bases, and 5 bases had no gene match. The CDR3 here is CASSFGQGKDTQYF. CDR3 in DNA: TGCGCCAGCAGCTTTGGACAGGGAAAGGATACGCAGTATTTT.

The V and J genes are TRBV7-9 and TRBJ1-6; D perhaps matches TRBD1 (6 bases). There are 16 residues in the CDR3. Trimming removed 3 bases at V and 3 bases at J, with 12 bases between. Germline V CDR1 and CDR2: SEHNR, FQNEAQ (reference sequence). CDR3 sequence: CASSFLGGSYNSPLHF. In DNA form, the CDR3 reads TGTGCCAGCAGCTTCCTAGGGGGGAGCTATAATTCACCCCTCCACTTT. The complete variable domain, with remaining parts taken from reference TRBV7-9 and TRBJ1-6, reads DTGVSQNPRHKITKRGQNVTFRCDPISEHNRLYWYRQTLGQGPEFLTYFQNEAQLEKSRLLSDRFSAERPKGSFSTLEIQRTEQGDSAMYLCASSFLGGSYNSPLHFGNGTRLTVT.

The sample holds one count of this clone. This chain joins TRBV5-4 and TRBJ2-7, with D possibly being TRBD2 (5 bases). Trimming cost V 1 base and J 2 bases, with 7 bases left between them. Germline V gene lookup returns CDR1 SGHNT and CDR2 YYREEE (reference sequence). The CDR3 runs 13 residues. This CDR3 is CASSLKGAYEQYF. DNA of the CDR3: TGTGCCAGCAGCTTGAAGGGAGCCTACGAGCAGTACTTC. The full variable domain, in which reference TRBV5-4 and TRBJ2-7 provide the parts outside the CDR3, is ETGVTQSPTHLIKTRGQQVTLRCSSQSGHNTVSWYQQALGQGPQFIFQYYREEENGRGNFPPRFSGLQFPNYSSELNVNALELDDSALYLCASSLKGAYEQYFGPGTRLTVT.

The rearrangement uses TRBV4-2 and TRBJ2-7; the D gene is possibly TRBD1 (6 bases). CDR3 length: 15 residues. Trimming shortened V by 0 bases and J by 4 bases, and 13 bases separated the two germline ends. Germline values: CDR1 LGHNA, CDR2 YNFKEQ. In DNA form, the CDR3 reads TGTGCCAGCAGCCAAGATACCGGACAGACTTACGAGCAGTACTTC. Its translation: CASSQDTGQTYEQYF.

This chain connects TRBV19 to TRBJ2-5; TRBD1 matches 9 bases. The CDR3 is made up of 15 amino acids. V lost 5 bases and J lost 5; bases outside the gene matches: 9. Looked up from germline, CDR1 is LNHDA and CDR2 is SQIVND (reference sequence). The CDR3 DNA reads TGTGCCAGTAGTTCTGACAGGGGGATACGCGAGACCCAGTACTTC. It codes for CASSSDRGIRETQYF.

J is TRBJ1-2 and V is TRBV7-6; possible D gene TRBD1, 5 bases. The V gene lost 5 bases and the J gene lost 0 bases, with 16 bases spanning the gap. Germline V CDR1 and CDR2: SGHVS, FNYEAQ. The CDR3 has 16 residues. The CDR3 reads CASSPHPDRPNYGYTF. In DNA form, the CDR3 reads TGTGCCAGCAGCCCCCACCCCGACAGACCTAACTATGGCTACACCTTC. Combining the CDR3 with reference TRBV7-6 and TRBJ1-2 gives the whole variable domain GAGVSQSPRYKVTKRGQDVALRCDPISGHVSLYWYRQALGQGPEFLTYFNYEAQQDKSGLPNDRFSAERPEGSISTLTIQRTEQRDSAMYRCASSPHPDRPNYGYTFGSGTRLTVV.

The gene calls are TRBV6-6 and TRBJ1-6; 10 nucleotides match TRBD1. V shed 6 bases, J shed 8 bases, and the junction held 4 bases outside the gene matches. The CDR3 extends over 14 amino acids. In germline, CDR1 is MNHNY, CDR2 SVGAGI (reference sequence). In nucleotides, the CDR3 is TGTGCCAGCAGACGGGACAGGGGATATTCACCCCTCCACTTT. This translates into CASRRDRGYSPLHF.

This clone was counted once. The rearrangement links TRBV19 to TRBJ2-5, with a tentative D call TRBD2 (5 bases). Germline V gene lookup returns CDR1 LNHDA and CDR2 SQIVND (reference sequence). V was clipped by 5 bases and J by 4 bases, with 17 bases between them. The CDR3 totals 15 residues. CDR3 sequence: CASSVRPSGLETQYF. CDR3 DNA sequence: TGTGCCAGTAGTGTCCGTCCCTCGGGGTTAGAGACCCAGTACTTC. The variable domain in full, with the rest retrieved from reference TRBV19 and TRBJ2-5, is DGGITQSPKYLFRKEGQNVTLSCEQNLNHDAMYWYRQDPGQGLRLIYYSQIVNDFQKGDIAEGYSVSREKKESFPLTVTSAQKNPTAFYLCASSVRPSGLETQYFGPGTRLLVL.

The J gene is TRBJ2-5, the V gene TRBV29-1; 7 bases agree with TRBD2. The germline gives CDR1 SQVTM, CDR2 ANQGSEA. The CDR3 spans 10 residues. The ends lost 6 bases at V and 5 bases at J; junction bases unmatched: 0. The CDR3 region has the DNA TGCAGCGTGGGGGGGGAGACCCAGTACTTC. It codes for CSVGGETQYF.

The V and J genes are TRBV5-4 and TRBJ2-3; 9 nucleotides line up with TRBD2. V was clipped by 2 bases and J by 1 base; unmatched bases: 2. In germline, CDR1 is SGHNT, CDR2 YYREEE (reference sequence). There are 15 residues in the CDR3. CDR3 DNA sequence: TGTGCCAGCAGCTTCGGCGGGGGGGGCACAGATACGCAGTATTTT. Translation: CASSFGGGGTDTQYF.

V and J are TRBV19 and TRBJ1-5; D is unresolved. The CDR3 covers 12 residues. Trimming left V 9 bases short and J 5 bases short, with 11 bases between. Looked up from germline, CDR1 is LNHDA and CDR2 is SQIVND (reference sequence). The CDR3 sequence is CASKDGYQPQHF. The CDR3 bases are TGTGCCAGCAAAGACGGGTATCAGCCCCAGCATTTT.

The rearrangement links TRBV5-1 to TRBJ1-4; possible D gene TRBD1, 5 bases. The CDR3 extends over 16 amino acids. From germline, CDR1 is SGHRS and CDR2 YFSETQ. V was trimmed by 4 bases and J by 4 bases, leaving 17 bases between them. The CDR3 DNA sequence: TGCGCCAGCAGCAAGACGATTTTGACAGATAATGAAAAACTGTTTTTT. Amino acids: CASSKTILTDNEKLFF.

About this clone: The sample carries other DNA sequences with the same CDR3. This chain's CDR3 is CASSTTRGGKTEAFF. The CDR3 bases are TGTGCCAGCAGCACCACCCGCGGGGGGAAGACCGAGGCTTTCTTT. The genes are TRBV5-6 and TRBJ1-1; perhaps TRBD1 as D (5 bases). The CDR3 is 15 residues long. Trimming pared 4 bases from V and 11 bases from J, leaving 24 bases between. From germline, CDR1 is SGHDT and CDR2 YYEEEE.

V gene TRBV6-1 combines with J gene TRBJ1-6; D may be TRBD1 (5 bases). This CDR3 region has 11 residues. V lost 8 bases and J lost 14, with 13 bases in between. Germline-derived CDR1 and CDR2 are MNHNS and SASEGT. CDR3 residues: CASGQGVALHF. The CDR3 DNA reads TGTGCCAGCGGGCAAGGGGTAGCCCTCCACTTT.

V and J are TRBV4-2 and TRBJ1-4; D not resolved. V dropped 0 bases and J dropped 8 bases, with 16 bases sitting between them. The CDR3 consists of 16 residues. The germline V gene has CDR1 LGHNA and CDR2 YNFKEQ. The CDR3 DNA is TGTGCCAGCAGCCAAGATCGCCACCCTCTTTCCGAAAAACTGTTTTTT. Translation gives CASSQDRHPLSEKLFF.

This chain uses TRBV18 with TRBJ2-2, with a possible D match to TRBD1 (5 bases). The CDR3 spans 16 residues. The germline gives CDR1 KGHSH, CDR2 LQKENI. The V end lost 3 bases, the J end lost 6 bases, and 17 bases lay between the germline ends. CDR3 bases: TGTGCCAGCTCACCGCCAAAAAGCAGGGTATCCGGGGAGCTGTTTTTT. Encoded protein: CASSPPKSRVSGELFF. Complete variable domain (other parts from reference TRBV18 and TRBJ2-2): NAGVMQNPRHLVRRRGQEARLRCSPMKGHSHVYWYRQLPEEGLKFMVYLQKENIIDESGMPKERFSAEFPKEGPSILRIQQVVRGDSAAYFCASSPPKSRVSGELFFGEGSRLTVL.

The chain joins TRBV5-5 to TRBJ2-7; 12 bases are shared with TRBD2. V dropped 4 bases and J dropped 3; count of bases not matched to a gene: 5. There are 15 residues in the CDR3. Germline values: CDR1 SGHKS, CDR2 YYEKEE (reference sequence). Here the CDR3 reads CASSTRTSGIYEQYF. Written as DNA, the CDR3 is TGTGCCAGCAGCACAAGGACTAGCGGGATCTACGAGCAGTACTTC.

The rearrangement links TRBV28 to TRBJ1-1, with 10 positions matching TRBD1. Germline V lookup: CDR1 MDHEN, CDR2 SYDVKM. This CDR3 region has 16 residues. With V trimmed by 10 bases and J by 6 bases, 17 bases remained unmatched. The CDR3 DNA sequence: TGTGCCATTTCTGGGGGAGGGACAGGGGCTCTCTCTGAAGCTTTCTTT. Translated: CAISGGGTGALSEAFF. The full variable domain, completed using reference TRBV28 and TRBJ1-1, is DVKVTQSSRYLVKRTGEKVFLECVQDMDHENMFWYRQDPGLGLRLIYFSYDVKMKEKGDIPEGYSVSREKKERFSLILESASTNQTSMYLCAISGGGTGALSEAFFGQGTRLTVV.

The chain carries TRBV5-5 and TRBJ2-7; tentative D call: TRBD1 (6 bases). The V end lost 3 bases, the J end lost 4 bases, and 11 bases lay between the germline ends. CDR3 size: 13 residues. Germline lookup yields CDR1 SGHKS and CDR2 YYEKEE (reference sequence). CDR3 nucleotides: TGTGCCAGCAGCTCCCTCCAGGGGTACGAGCAGTACTTC. It is translated as CASSSLQGYEQYF.